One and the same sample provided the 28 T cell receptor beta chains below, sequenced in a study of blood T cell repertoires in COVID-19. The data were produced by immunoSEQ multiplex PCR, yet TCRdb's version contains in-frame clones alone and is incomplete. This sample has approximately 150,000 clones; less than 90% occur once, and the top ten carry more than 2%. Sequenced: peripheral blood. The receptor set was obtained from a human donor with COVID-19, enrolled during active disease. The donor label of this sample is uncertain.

The CDR3 loop reads CASSLTRTEGLDYGYTF. In DNA form, the CDR3 reads TGTGCCAGCAGCTTAACGCGTACGGAGGGATTGGACTATGGCTACACCTTC. This chain connects TRBV7-3 to TRBJ1-2, with unresolved D. This CDR3 contains 17 residues. In germline, CDR1 is SGHTA, CDR2 FQGTGA. V was cut by 0 bases and J by 3 bases, with 17 bases left in between.

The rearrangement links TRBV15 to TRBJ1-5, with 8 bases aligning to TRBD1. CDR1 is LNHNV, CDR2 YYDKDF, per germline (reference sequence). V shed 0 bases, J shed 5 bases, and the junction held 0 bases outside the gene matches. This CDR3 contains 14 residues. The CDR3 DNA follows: TGTGCCACCAGCAGAGACAGGGGGCATCAGCCCCAGCATTTT. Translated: CATSRDRGHQPQHF.

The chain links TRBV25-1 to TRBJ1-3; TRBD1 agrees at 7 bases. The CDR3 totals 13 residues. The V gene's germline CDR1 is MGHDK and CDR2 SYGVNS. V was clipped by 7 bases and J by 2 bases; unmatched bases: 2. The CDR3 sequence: CASNDRAGNTIYF. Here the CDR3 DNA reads TGTGCCAGCAACGACAGGGCTGGAAACACCATATATTTT.

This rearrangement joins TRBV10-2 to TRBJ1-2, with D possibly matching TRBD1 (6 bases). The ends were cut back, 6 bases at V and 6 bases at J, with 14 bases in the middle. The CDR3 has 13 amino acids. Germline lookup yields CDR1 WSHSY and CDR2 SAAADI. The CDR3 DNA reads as TGCGCCAGCAGGAAACAGGGTAATGATGGCTACACCTTC. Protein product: CASRKQGNDGYTF.

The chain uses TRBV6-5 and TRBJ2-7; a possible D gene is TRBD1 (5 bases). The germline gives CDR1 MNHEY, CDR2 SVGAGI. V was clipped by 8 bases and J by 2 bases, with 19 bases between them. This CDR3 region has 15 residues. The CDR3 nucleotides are TGTGCCAGCTCCCCGAGGACAATTATGCCCTACGAGCAGTACTTC. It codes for CASSPRTIMPYEQYF.

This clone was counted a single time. This CDR3 is CASSYSDDRIGGYTF. The CDR3, as DNA: TGTGCCAGCAGTTACTCCGATGACAGAATTGGTGGCTACACCTTC. The J gene is TRBJ1-2, the V gene TRBV6-6, with a weak D call TRBD1 (5 bases). Trimming shortened V by 0 bases and J by 7 bases, and 15 bases separated the two germline ends. Germline V gene lookup returns CDR1 MNHNY and CDR2 SVGAGI (reference sequence). This CDR3 comprises 15 residues.

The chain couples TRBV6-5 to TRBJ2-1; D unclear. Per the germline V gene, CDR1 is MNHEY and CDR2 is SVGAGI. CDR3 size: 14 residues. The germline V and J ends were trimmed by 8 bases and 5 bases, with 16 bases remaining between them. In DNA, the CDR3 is TGTGCCAGCCCCAATGACATAACCCACAATGAGCAGTTCTTC. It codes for CASPNDITHNEQFF.

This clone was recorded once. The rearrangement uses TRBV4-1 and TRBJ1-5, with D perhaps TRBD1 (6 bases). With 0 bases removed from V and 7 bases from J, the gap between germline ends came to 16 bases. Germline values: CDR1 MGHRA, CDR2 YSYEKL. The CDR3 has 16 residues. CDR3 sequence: CASSQDSAGEKQPQHF. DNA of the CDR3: TGCGCCAGCAGCCAAGATTCGGCAGGGGAGAAGCAGCCCCAGCATTTT.

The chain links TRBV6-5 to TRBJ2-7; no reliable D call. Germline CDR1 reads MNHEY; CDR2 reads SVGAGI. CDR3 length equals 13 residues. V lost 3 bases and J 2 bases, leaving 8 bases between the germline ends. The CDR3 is CASSYRLTYEQYF. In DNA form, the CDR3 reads TGTGCCAGCAGTTATCGTCTAACCTACGAGCAGTACTTC.

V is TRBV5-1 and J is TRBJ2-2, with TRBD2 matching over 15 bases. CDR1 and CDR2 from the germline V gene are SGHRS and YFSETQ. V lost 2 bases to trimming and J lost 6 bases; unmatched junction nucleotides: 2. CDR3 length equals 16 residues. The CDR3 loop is CASSLRTSGRAGELFF. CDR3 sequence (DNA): TGCGCCAGCAGCTTACGGACTAGCGGGAGGGCCGGGGAGCTGTTTTTT.

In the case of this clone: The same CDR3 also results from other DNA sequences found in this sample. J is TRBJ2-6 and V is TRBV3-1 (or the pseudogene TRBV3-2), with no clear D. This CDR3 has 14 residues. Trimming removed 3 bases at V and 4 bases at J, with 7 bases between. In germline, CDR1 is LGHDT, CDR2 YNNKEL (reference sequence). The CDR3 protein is CASSQASGANVLTF. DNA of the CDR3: TGTGCCAGCAGCCAGGCCTCCGGGGCCAACGTCCTGACTTTC.

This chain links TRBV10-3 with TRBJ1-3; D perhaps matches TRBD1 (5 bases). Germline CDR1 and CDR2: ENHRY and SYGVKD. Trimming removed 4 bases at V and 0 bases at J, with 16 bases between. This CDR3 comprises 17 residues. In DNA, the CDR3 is TGTGCCATCAGTGGCCCCCCAGGGTCCCTCTCTGGAAACACCATATATTTT. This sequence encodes CAISGPPGSLSGNTIYF.

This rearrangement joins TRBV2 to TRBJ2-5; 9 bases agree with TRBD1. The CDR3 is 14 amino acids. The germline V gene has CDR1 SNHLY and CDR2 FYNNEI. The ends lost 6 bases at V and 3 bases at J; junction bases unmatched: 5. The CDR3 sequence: CASSRDRGKETQYF. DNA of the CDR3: TGTGCCAGCAGCCGCGACAGGGGGAAAGAGACCCAGTACTTC.

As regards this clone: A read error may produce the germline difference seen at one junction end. CDR3: CASSLSNQPQHF. CDR3 coding DNA: TGTGCCAGCAGCCTGAGCAACCAGCCCCAGCATTTT. The V call is TRBV6-2 or TRBV6-3, the J call TRBJ1-5; no clear D gene. The CDR3 is 12 amino acids. The germline gives CDR1 MNHEY, CDR2 SVGEGT.

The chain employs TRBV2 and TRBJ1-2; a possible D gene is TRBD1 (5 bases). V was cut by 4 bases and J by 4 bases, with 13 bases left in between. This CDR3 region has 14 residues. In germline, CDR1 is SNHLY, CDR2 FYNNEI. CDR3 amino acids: CASSGEQAPYGYTF. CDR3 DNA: TGTGCCAGCAGTGGTGAACAGGCGCCCTATGGCTACACCTTC.

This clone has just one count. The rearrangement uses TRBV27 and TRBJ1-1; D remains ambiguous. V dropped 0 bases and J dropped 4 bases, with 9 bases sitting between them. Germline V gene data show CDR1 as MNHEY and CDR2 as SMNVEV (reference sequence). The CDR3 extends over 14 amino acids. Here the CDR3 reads CASSLSDGSTEAFF. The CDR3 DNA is TGTGCCAGCAGTTTATCAGATGGGAGCACTGAAGCTTTCTTT.

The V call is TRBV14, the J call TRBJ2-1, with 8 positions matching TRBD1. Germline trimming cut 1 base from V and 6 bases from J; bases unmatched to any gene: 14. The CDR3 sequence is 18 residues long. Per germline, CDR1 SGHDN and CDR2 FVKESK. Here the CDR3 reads CASSQVLRLLDRVNEQFF. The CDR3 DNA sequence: TGTGCCAGCAGCCAAGTCCTACGACTTTTGGACAGGGTCAATGAGCAGTTCTTC. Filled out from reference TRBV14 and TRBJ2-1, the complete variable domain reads EAGVTQFPSHSVIEKGQTVTLRCDPISGHDNLYWYRRVMGKEIKFLLHFVKESKQDESGMPNNRFLAERTGGTYSTLKVQPAELEDSGVYFCASSQVLRLLDRVNEQFFGPGTRLTVL.

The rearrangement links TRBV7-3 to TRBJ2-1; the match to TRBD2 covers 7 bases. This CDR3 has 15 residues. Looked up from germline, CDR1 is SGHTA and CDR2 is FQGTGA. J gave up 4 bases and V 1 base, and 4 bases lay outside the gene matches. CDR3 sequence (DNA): TGTGCCAGCAGCTTAATTGTTAGCGGGTACAATGAGCAGTTCTTC. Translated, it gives CASSLIVSGYNEQFF.

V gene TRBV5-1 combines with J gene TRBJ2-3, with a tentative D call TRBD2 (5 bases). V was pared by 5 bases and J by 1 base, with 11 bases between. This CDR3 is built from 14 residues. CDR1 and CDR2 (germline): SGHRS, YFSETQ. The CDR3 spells CASSREQRTDTQYF. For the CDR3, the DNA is TGCGCCAGCAGTAGGGAGCAGCGCACAGATACGCAGTATTTT. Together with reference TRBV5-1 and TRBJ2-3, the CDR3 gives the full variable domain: KAGVTQTPRYLIKTRGQQVTLSCSPISGHRSVSWYQQTPGQGLQFLFEYFSETQRNKGNFPGRFSGRQFSNSRSEMNVSTLELGDSALYLCASSREQRTDTQYFGPGTRLTVL.

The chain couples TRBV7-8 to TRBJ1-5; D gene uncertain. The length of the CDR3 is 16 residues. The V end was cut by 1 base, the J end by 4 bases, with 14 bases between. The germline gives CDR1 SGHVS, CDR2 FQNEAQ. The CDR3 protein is CASSLVGTVQNQPQHF. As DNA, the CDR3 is TGTGCCAGCAGCTTAGTAGGTACAGTGCAGAATCAGCCCCAGCATTTT. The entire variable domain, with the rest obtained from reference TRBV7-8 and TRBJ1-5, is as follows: GAGVSQSPRYKVAKRGQDVALRCDPISGHVSLFWYQQALGQGPEFLTYFQNEAQLDKSGLPSDRFFAERPEGSVSTLKIQRTQQEDSAVYLCASSLVGTVQNQPQHFGDGTRLSIL.

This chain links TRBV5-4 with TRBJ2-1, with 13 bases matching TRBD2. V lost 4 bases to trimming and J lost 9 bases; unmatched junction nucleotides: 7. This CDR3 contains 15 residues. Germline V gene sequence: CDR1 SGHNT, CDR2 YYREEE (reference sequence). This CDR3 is CASSPRLAGGGEQFF. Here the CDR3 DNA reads TGTGCCAGCAGCCCACGACTAGCGGGGGGCGGTGAGCAGTTCTTC.

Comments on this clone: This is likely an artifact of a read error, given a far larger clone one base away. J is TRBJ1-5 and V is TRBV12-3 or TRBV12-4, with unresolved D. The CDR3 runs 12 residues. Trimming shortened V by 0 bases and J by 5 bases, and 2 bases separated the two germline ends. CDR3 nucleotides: TGTGCCAGCAGTTTAGCCGATCAGCCCCAGCATTTT. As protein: CASSLADQPQHF.

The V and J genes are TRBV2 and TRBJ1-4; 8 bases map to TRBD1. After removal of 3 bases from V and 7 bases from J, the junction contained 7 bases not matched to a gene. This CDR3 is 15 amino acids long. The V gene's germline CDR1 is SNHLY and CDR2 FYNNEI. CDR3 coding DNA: TGTGCCAGCAGTGAGGACAGGGAGATCCTTGAAAAACTGTTTTTT. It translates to CASSEDREILEKLFF.

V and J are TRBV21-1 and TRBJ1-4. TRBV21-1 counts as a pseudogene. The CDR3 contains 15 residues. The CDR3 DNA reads TGTGCCAGCCTCCCCCGACGACTTAGTAATGAAAAACTGTTTTTT. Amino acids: CASLPRRLSNEKLFF.

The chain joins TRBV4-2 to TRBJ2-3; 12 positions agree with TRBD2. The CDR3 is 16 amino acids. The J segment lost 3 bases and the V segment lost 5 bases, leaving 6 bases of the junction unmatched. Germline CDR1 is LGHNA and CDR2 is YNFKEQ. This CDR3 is CASSKKTSGGTDTQYF. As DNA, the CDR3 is TGTGCCAGCAGCAAAAAGACTAGCGGGGGAACAGATACGCAGTATTTT.

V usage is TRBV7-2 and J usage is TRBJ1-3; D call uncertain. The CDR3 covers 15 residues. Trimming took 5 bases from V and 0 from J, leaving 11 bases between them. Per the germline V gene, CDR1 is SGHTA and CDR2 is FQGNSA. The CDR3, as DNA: TGTGCCAGCAGCGCTGGAGGGAACTCTGGAAACACCATATATTTT. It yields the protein CASSAGGNSGNTIYF.

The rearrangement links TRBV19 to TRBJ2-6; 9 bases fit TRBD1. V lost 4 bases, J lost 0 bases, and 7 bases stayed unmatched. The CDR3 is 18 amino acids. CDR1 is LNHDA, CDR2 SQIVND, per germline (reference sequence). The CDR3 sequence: CASSTQQGAGSGANVLTF. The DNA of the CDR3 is TGTGCCAGTAGTACCCAACAGGGGGCTGGCTCTGGGGCCAACGTCCTGACTTTC.

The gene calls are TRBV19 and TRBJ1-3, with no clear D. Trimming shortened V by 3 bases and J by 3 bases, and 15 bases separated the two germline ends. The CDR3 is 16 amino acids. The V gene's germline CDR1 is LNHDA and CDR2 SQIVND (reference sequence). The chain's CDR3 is CASSILPGQVGNTIYF. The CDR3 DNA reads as TGTGCCAGTAGTATTTTACCGGGTCAAGTTGGAAACACCATATATTTT.